This is a list of T cell receptor beta chains from one sample in a study of blood T cells in healthy people across ages. TCRdb fed the 5' RACE reads into MiXCR, producing one record per CDR3 protein. The sample carries about 940,000 distinct CDR3 sequences, around 49% recorded once. Sequenced: blood. Receptors originate from a man aged 30 to 45 in good health. Both conserved end residues are part of each CDR3. A D gene is named only where the DNA matches it firmly. The size entry is marked missing in some rows and otherwise reads once, few, many or a size class.

v_gene,j_gene,abundance,d_gene,CDR3nt,CDR3aa
TRBV6-6,TRBJ2-1,NA,TRBD2,TGTGCCAGCAGTTCAAGACTAGCGGGGGTGGGGAACAATGAGCAGTTCTTC,CASSSRLAGVGNNEQFF
TRBV12-3/TRBV12-4,TRBJ1-4,NA,NA,TGTGCCAGCAGTTTATCTGGGGGCGTTGAAAAACTGTTTTTT,CASSLSGGVEKLFF
TRBV5-1,TRBJ2-5,NA,TRBD2,TGCGCCAGCAGATACGGGACTAGCGTGGAGACCCAGTACTTC,CASRYGTSVETQYF
TRBV15,TRBJ2-7,NA,NA,TGTGCCACCAGCGTAGGCACCCGGACTGGAAACTACGAGCAGTACTTC,CATSVGTRTGNYEQYF
TRBV25-1,TRBJ1-6,few,NA,TGTGCCAGCAGTGCAGCCGGACAGTTGTCGGTTGGCCACTTT,CASSAAGQLSVGHF
TRBV11-2,TRBJ2-1,NA,NA,TGTGCCAGCAGCCCCGAGGGGGTTGCGGCAATCGAGCAGTTCTTC,CASSPEGVAAIEQFF
TRBV4-2,TRBJ2-7,NA,TRBD2,TGTGCCAGCAGCCAATCCGGGACTAGCGGGTTCTACGAGCAGTACTTC,CASSQSGTSGFYEQYF
TRBV29-1,TRBJ2-7,once,NA,TGCAGCGTTGGAACAGGTATCCTCTCCTACGAGCAGTACTTC,CSVGTGILSYEQYF
TRBV14,TRBJ2-3,NA,TRBD2,TGTGCCAGCAGCTCGGGACTAGCGGCTTCAGATACGCAGTATTTT,CASSSGLAASDTQYF
TRBV6-2/TRBV6-3,TRBJ2-7,few,NA,TGTGCCAGCAGTCCACAGGGTATAGGTTACGAGCAGTACTTC,CASSPQGIGYEQYF
TRBV3-1,TRBJ2-7,few,TRBD2,TGTGCCAGCAGCCCCGGGACTAGCGGGGCCCTCTACGAGCAGTACTTC,CASSPGTSGALYEQYF
TRBV5-5,TRBJ1-2,NA,NA,TGTGCCAGCAGCTTGGGGACGGCGAGCCATGGCTACACCTTC,CASSLGTASHGYTF
TRBV7-9,TRBJ1-4,NA,NA,TGTGCCAGCAGTCTCCGGGACTCCAAACTGTTTTTT,CASSLRDSKLFF
TRBV3-1,TRBJ1-2,few,NA,TGTGCCAGCAGCCATAACCGGGACTTTAAGATCCATGGCTACACCTTC,CASSHNRDFKIHGYTF
TRBV20-1,TRBJ2-7,NA,NA,TGCAGTGCTTCGGACACAGCCTACGAGCAGTACTTC,CSASDTAYEQYF
TRBV28,TRBJ2-5,NA,TRBD2,TGTGCCAGTAGCATAACTAGCGGCGATTACAATGAGCAGTACTTC,CASSITSGDYNEQYF
TRBV20-1,TRBJ2-5,NA,NA,TGCAGTGCTAGAGATCGTCGGGACACCGCGGGGATAGAGACCCAGTACTTC,CSARDRRDTAGIETQYF
TRBV5-1,TRBJ2-3,NA,NA,TGCGCCAGCAGCGGGGGACTTCTCGCAGATACGCAGTATTTT,CASSGGLLADTQYF
TRBV6-2/TRBV6-3,TRBJ2-5,few,NA,TGTGCCAGCAGTAAGCCGATCGGGGGTACCGAAGAGACCCAGTACTTC,CASSKPIGGTEETQYF
TRBV7-3,TRBJ1-2,many,NA,TGTGCCAGCAGCCCCGGGCCTCAGGCGAGTGGCTACACCTTC,CASSPGPQASGYTF
TRBV29-1,TRBJ1-5,few,NA,TGCAGCGTTGACCTCGGGGGGCCCAATCAGCCCCAGCATTTT,CSVDLGGPNQPQHF
TRBV2,TRBJ1-1,NA,TRBD1,TGTGCCAGCAGCGGACCGGGACAGGCTAACACTGAAGCTTTCTTT,CASSGPGQANTEAFF
TRBV21-1,TRBJ2-7,few,NA,TGTGCCAGCAGCATAAGCCGGCCCGGACCCTACGAGCAGTACTTC,CASSISRPGPYEQYF
TRBV20-1,TRBJ2-3,few,NA,TGCAGTGCATTAGCGAATACGCAGTATTTT,CSALANTQYF
TRBV7-2,TRBJ2-5,NA,NA,TGTGCCAGCAGCTCTACGACCGGGGTGGAAGAGACCCAGTACTTC,CASSSTTGVEETQYF
TRBV20-1,TRBJ2-7,NA,TRBD1,TGCAGTGCAGAATCGGACAGGTCCTACGAGCAGTACTTC,CSAESDRSYEQYF
TRBV20-1,TRBJ1-4,few,NA,TGCAGTGCTAGCCCGGCAGCAACTAATGAAAAACTGTTTTTT,CSASPAATNEKLFF
TRBV7-2,TRBJ2-2,few,NA,TGTGCCAGCAGCCGGGCTGCGAACACCGGGGAGCTGTTTTTT,CASSRAANTGELFF
TRBV6-1,TRBJ2-1,NA,TRBD2,TGTGCCAGCAGTGTTACTAGCGGGGGGGCTCATGAGCAGTTCTTC,CASSVTSGGAHEQFF
TRBV29-1,TRBJ2-1,few,NA,TGCAGCGTTGACCCAGCGAGCTCCTACAATGAGCAGTTCTTC,CSVDPASSYNEQFF
TRBV5-1,TRBJ1-1,NA,NA,TGCGCCAGCAGCTTGGCCGCCAGGGACACTGAAGCTTTCTTT,CASSLAARDTEAFF
TRBV7-2,TRBJ2-7,few,NA,TGTGCCAGCAGCCACAGCGGTTTCTCCTACGAGCAGTACTTC,CASSHSGFSYEQYF
TRBV6-5,TRBJ2-3,once,TRBD1,TGTGCCAGCAGCCTCGCCGGGACAGACACAGATACGCAGTATTTT,CASSLAGTDTDTQYF
TRBV14,TRBJ2-7,many,TRBD1,TGTGCCAGCAGCCCTCACAGGGGAACCTACGAGCAGTACTTC,CASSPHRGTYEQYF
TRBV24-1,TRBJ2-1,NA,NA,TGTGCCACCAGACCCACCGGGGAGAAATACAATGAGCAGTTCTTC,CATRPTGEKYNEQFF
TRBV7-9,TRBJ2-2,NA,TRBD2,TGTGCCAGCAGCCCGGGACTAGCGGGGGAATGGAGCACCGGGGAGCTGTTTTTT,CASSPGLAGEWSTGELFF
TRBV11-2,TRBJ2-7,NA,NA,TGTGCCAGCAGCGAGATCAGGGCCGCCTACGAGCAGTACTTC,CASSEIRAAYEQYF
TRBV27,TRBJ2-3,NA,TRBD2,TGTGCCAGCAGTTTAAGTCTAGCGGGAGCAGATACGCAGTATTTT,CASSLSLAGADTQYF
TRBV24-1,TRBJ1-5,NA,NA,TGTGCCACCAGTGTGCCCAATGGGGACCAGCCCCAGCATTTT,CATSVPNGDQPQHF
TRBV12-3/TRBV12-4,TRBJ1-1,few,NA,TGTGCCAGCAGTTGGCAGCAGAACACTGAAGCTTTCTTT,CASSWQQNTEAFF
TRBV28,TRBJ2-1,NA,NA,TGTGCCAGCAGACCAATAGGAGACAATGAGCAGTTCTTC,CASRPIGDNEQFF
TRBV6-2/TRBV6-3,TRBJ2-5,NA,NA,TGTGCCAGCAGTTACTCACAGGTTGCCCAAGAGACCCAGTACTTC,CASSYSQVAQETQYF
TRBV6-5,TRBJ2-7,NA,NA,TGTGCCAGCAGTTACTCGGGGTCCGAAGGGGGATACGAGCAGTACTTC,CASSYSGSEGGYEQYF
TRBV6-2/TRBV6-3,TRBJ2-7,many,TRBD2,TGTGCCAGCAGCACGACTAGCGGGGGCTCCTACGAGCAGTACTTC,CASSTTSGGSYEQYF
TRBV20-1,TRBJ2-4,many,NA,TGCAGTGCTCCCCGGGCGGGGATAAACATTCAGTACTTC,CSAPRAGINIQYF
TRBV27,TRBJ2-7,NA,NA,TGTGCCAGCAGTTTATCAGGCGGGGCCTACTCCTACGAGCAGTACTTC,CASSLSGGAYSYEQYF
TRBV5-1,TRBJ2-7,few,NA,TGCGCCAGCAGCGAGCAGGGGGGAGCCTACGAGCAGTACTTC,CASSEQGGAYEQYF
TRBV7-3,TRBJ2-1,once,TRBD2,TGTGCCAGCAGCTTAAGGCTAGCGGGGGGGGGTGAGCAGTTCTTC,CASSLRLAGGGEQFF
TRBV10-3,TRBJ1-2,NA,NA,TGTGCCACCAAGGTAGAGGAGACTAACTATGGCTACACCTTC,CATKVEETNYGYTF
TRBV20-1,TRBJ1-1,NA,NA,TGCAGTGCTAGAGATTCAGGCAGCTTAATCACTGAAGCTTTCTTT,CSARDSGSLITEAFF